One and the same sample provided the 29 T cell receptor beta chains below, sequenced in a study of T-cell memory formation after mild COVID-19. One entry per CDR3 protein, called by TCRdb with MiXCR from the 5' RACE reads. The table lists a few hundred thousand distinct CDR3 sequences, more than 15% of them singletons, with approximately 21% in the top ten. Sequencing was done on a sample of PBMCs or a T cell subset sorted from them (not recorded which). All receptors derive from a man aged 18-30 years who had mild COVID-19 (a few samples of this study predate the infection). Cell type and time point are not known.

CDR3 bases: TGTGCCAGCAGCCCAACAGGGAGCAATGAGCAGTTCTTC. Translation: CASSPTGSNEQFF. The chain couples TRBV7-3 to TRBJ2-1; the D gene is possibly TRBD1 (6 bases). The CDR3 contains 13 residues. Germline loops: CDR1 SGHTA, CDR2 FQGTGA. Trimming removed 5 bases from V and 6 bases from J, with 11 bases in between.

This clonotype came up a few times. V and J are TRBV29-1 and TRBJ1-5; D unresolved. V was trimmed by 4 bases and J by 5 bases, leaving 9 bases between them. CDR1 SQVTM and CDR2 ANQGSEA come from the germline V gene. The CDR3 is 12 amino acids. The CDR3 region has the DNA TGCAGCGTTGCGGACTTCCATCAGCCCCAGCATTTT. This sequence encodes CSVADFHQPQHF.

This clonotype was recorded many times. The chain links TRBV18 to TRBJ1-2, with 7 positions matching TRBD1. In germline, CDR1 is KGHSH, CDR2 LQKENI. This CDR3 spans 17 amino acids. J lost 4 bases, V lost 3 bases, and 14 bases had no gene match. In DNA, the CDR3 is TGTGCCAGCTCACCGACTACCGGGACAGAAGTTCCCTATGGCTACACCTTC. The encoded protein is CASSPTTGTEVPYGYTF. Supplemented by reference TRBV18 and TRBJ1-2, the full variable domain reads NAGVMQNPRHLVRRRGQEARLRCSPMKGHSHVYWYRQLPEEGLKFMVYLQKENIIDESGMPKERFSAEFPKEGPSILRIQQVVRGDSAAYFCASSPTTGTEVPYGYTFGSGTRLTVV.

V gene TRBV5-1 combines with J gene TRBJ1-1; D ambiguous. Germline V gene lookup returns CDR1 SGHRS and CDR2 YFSETQ. This CDR3 spans 12 amino acids. Trimming stripped 1 base from V and 7 bases from J, with 8 bases between. CDR3 region: CASSLFAGEAFF. The CDR3 coding sequence is TGCGCCAGCAGCTTGTTTGCCGGTGAAGCTTTCTTT.

A few counts support this clonotype. This chain links TRBV12-3 or TRBV12-4 with TRBJ1-5, with D unresolved. The CDR3 loop spans 14 amino acids. Trimming removed 4 bases from V and 6 bases from J, with 13 bases in between. The CDR3 coding sequence is TGTGCCAGCAGTTGGGCCGTAGTAGGTCAGCCCCAGCATTTT. As protein: CASSWAVVGQPQHF.

This clonotype has only a few counts. The gene calls are TRBV14 and TRBJ2-1; D may match TRBD1 or TRBD2 (5 bases each). The CDR3 covers 12 residues. The ends were cut back, 6 bases at V and 11 bases at J, with 14 bases in the middle. Germline CDR1 reads SGHDN; CDR2 reads FVKESK. CDR3 coding DNA: TGTGCCAGCAGGGGGACGACTGGCAAGCAGTTCTTC. This sequence encodes CASRGTTGKQFF. The full variable domain, its missing parts supplied by reference TRBV14 and TRBJ2-1, is EAGVTQFPSHSVIEKGQTVTLRCDPISGHDNLYWYRRVMGKEIKFLLHFVKESKQDESGMPNNRFLAERTGGTYSTLKVQPAELEDSGVYFCASRGTTGKQFFGPGTRLTVL.

This clonotype was observed a few times. The chain recombines TRBV7-2 with TRBJ2-1; D remains ambiguous. The CDR3 spans 13 residues. Germline values: CDR1 SGHTA, CDR2 FQGNSA. Trimming removed 5 bases from V and 6 bases from J, with 11 bases in between. CDR3 amino acids: CASSRDIVNEQFF. As DNA, the CDR3 is TGTGCCAGCAGCCGAGACATAGTCAATGAGCAGTTCTTC.

The chain combines TRBV5-1 with TRBJ2-5; perhaps TRBD1 as D (6 bases). CDR1 and CDR2 (germline): SGHRS, YFSETQ. Trimming cost V 0 bases and J 5 bases, with 14 bases left between them. The CDR3 sequence is 15 residues long. CDR3 amino acids: CASSLEGQPTETQYF. DNA for the CDR3: TGCGCCAGCAGCTTGGAAGGACAGCCCACGGAGACCCAGTACTTC. The whole variable domain, remainder taken from reference TRBV5-1 and TRBJ2-5, is KAGVTQTPRYLIKTRGQQVTLSCSPISGHRSVSWYQQTPGQGLQFLFEYFSETQRNKGNFPGRFSGRQFSNSRSEMNVSTLELGDSALYLCASSLEGQPTETQYFGPGTRLLVL.

This chain links TRBV2 with TRBJ2-5; 7 bases map to TRBD1. Germline CDR1 is SNHLY and CDR2 is FYNNEI. After removal of 4 bases from V and 2 bases from J, the junction contained 4 bases not matched to a gene. CDR3 length: 14 residues. The CDR3 protein is CASSGATGQETQYF. CDR3 in DNA: TGTGCCAGCAGTGGGGCGACAGGGCAAGAGACCCAGTACTTC.

A few counts support this clonotype. The J gene is TRBJ2-2, the V gene TRBV20-1; D remains unclear. The CDR3 sequence is 14 residues long. Trimming removed 3 bases at V and 1 base at J, with 9 bases between. Germline loops: CDR1 DFQATT, CDR2 SNEGSKA (reference sequence). CDR3 in DNA: TGCAGTGCTAGCTGGGGTGGGAACACCGGGGAGCTGTTTTTT. This translates into CSASWGGNTGELFF.

This sequence joins TRBV29-1 and TRBJ1-1, with D maybe TRBD1 (5 bases). There are 14 residues in the CDR3. Germline CDR1 reads SQVTM; CDR2 reads ANQGSEA. V lost 5 bases and J lost 3, with 16 bases in between. The CDR3: CSVRASSGYTEAFF. The DNA of the CDR3 is TGCAGCGTTAGGGCGTCGTCAGGGTACACTGAAGCTTTCTTT.

A note on this clonotype: A read error may be the cause here, since a much bigger clone is one base away. The rearrangement links TRBV6-5 to TRBJ1-5, with D hard to call. Germline CDR1 is MNHEY and CDR2 is SVGAGI. The CDR3 is made up of 13 amino acids. V lost 8 bases to trimming and J lost 6 bases, with 14 bases between them. CDR3: CASLRGKGQPQHF. CDR3 bases: TGTGCCAGCTTGAGAGGGAAGGGTCAGCCCCAGCATTTT.

This clonotype was seen only a few times. The chain carries TRBV13 and TRBJ2-2; TRBD1 matches 11 bases. The CDR3 is made up of 14 amino acids. Germline-derived CDR1 and CDR2 are PRHDT and FYEKMQ (reference sequence). With V trimmed by 8 bases and J by 3 bases, 2 bases remained unmatched. Written as DNA, the CDR3 is TGTGCCAGCCGGGACAGGGGGGACACCGGGGAGCTGTTTTTT. Amino acids: CASRDRGDTGELFF.

The V and J genes are TRBV7-3 and TRBJ1-6; D remains unclear. Looked up from germline, CDR1 is SGHTA and CDR2 is FQGTGA. This CDR3 contains 13 residues. V was clipped by 1 base and J by 8 bases, with 6 bases between them. CDR3: CASSLMVDSPLHF. The CDR3 coding sequence is TGTGCCAGCAGCTTAATGGTTGATTCACCCCTCCACTTT.

The rearrangement uses TRBV5-5 and TRBJ1-1; 8 bases fit TRBD1. The ends lost 3 bases at V and 1 base at J; junction bases unmatched: 5. CDR1 and CDR2 (germline): SGHKS, YYEKEE (reference sequence). The CDR3 contains 15 residues. CDR3 amino acids: CASSSTGTGNTEAFF. The DNA of the CDR3 is TGTGCCAGCAGCTCCACCGGGACAGGGAACACTGAAGCTTTCTTT.

This clonotype has a single count. V and J are TRBV28 and TRBJ2-1; maybe TRBD2 (5 bases). This CDR3 comprises 13 residues. With 5 bases removed from V and 2 bases from J, the gap between germline ends came to 7 bases. In germline, CDR1 is MDHEN, CDR2 SYDVKM. CDR3 in amino acids: CASSVGTYNEQFF. In DNA, the CDR3 is TGTGCCAGCAGTGTCGGGACCTACAATGAGCAGTTCTTC.

In its sample, this clonotype was seen many times. This sequence joins TRBV2 and TRBJ2-5; no firm D call. Germline V CDR1 and CDR2: SNHLY, FYNNEI. This CDR3 region has 11 residues. The V gene lost 7 bases and the J gene lost 4 bases, with 7 bases spanning the gap. The CDR3 bases are TGTGCCAGCACACAGTTAGAGACCCAGTACTTC. Protein product: CASTQLETQYF.

This clonotype was found a few times. The gene calls are TRBV5-1 and TRBJ2-5; D is unresolved. Between the trimmed V and J ends, which lost 5 bases and 1 base, there was a span of 9 bases. The germline V gene has CDR1 SGHRS and CDR2 YFSETQ. The CDR3 has 13 residues. The CDR3 reads CASRDWIQETQYF. The CDR3 region has the DNA TGCGCCAGCAGAGACTGGATCCAAGAGACCCAGTACTTC.

This clonotype turned up a few times. The chain recombines TRBV6-1 with TRBJ2-5; no firm D call. Trimming took 10 bases from V and 6 from J, leaving 6 bases between them. This CDR3 region has 9 residues. CDR1 is MNHNS, CDR2 SASEGT, per germline. The CDR3 reads CATQQTQYF. The CDR3, as DNA: TGTGCCACCCAGCAGACCCAGTACTTC.

V is TRBV4-1 and J is TRBJ2-1; D is unclear. Per the germline V gene, CDR1 is MGHRA and CDR2 is YSYEKL. V was shortened by 5 bases and J by 8 bases, with 13 bases between the two germline ends. CDR3 length equals 13 residues. The CDR3 nucleotides are TGCGCCAGCAGCTCCCCAGGTAGCTATGAGCAGTTCTTC. It is translated as CASSSPGSYEQFF.

The chain links TRBV27 to TRBJ1-4, with unresolved D. The CDR3 runs to 12 residues. In germline, CDR1 is MNHEY, CDR2 SMNVEV (reference sequence). V dropped 7 bases and J dropped 8 bases, with 11 bases sitting between them. The CDR3 nucleotides read TGTGCCAGCACCAACAGTGGGGAAAAACTGTTTTTT. It codes for CASTNSGEKLFF.

The CDR3 coding sequence is TGTGCCAGTAGTATCTCCTCAGCCTACGAGCAGTACTTC. This translates into CASSISSAYEQYF. The chain combines TRBV19 with TRBJ2-7; no clear D gene. The V end lost 3 bases, the J end lost 2 bases, and 8 bases lay between the germline ends. This CDR3 region has 13 residues. Germline V lookup: CDR1 LNHDA, CDR2 SQIVND (reference sequence). Supplemented by reference TRBV19 and TRBJ2-7, the full variable domain reads DGGITQSPKYLFRKEGQNVTLSCEQNLNHDAMYWYRQDPGQGLRLIYYSQIVNDFQKGDIAEGYSVSREKKESFPLTVTSAQKNPTAFYLCASSISSAYEQYFGPGTRLTVT.

This clonotype was counted only a few times. The chain couples TRBV6-5 to TRBJ1-1, with D hard to call. CDR1 MNHEY and CDR2 SVGAGI come from the germline V gene. The CDR3 length is 14 residues. The V gene lost 2 bases and the J gene lost 0 bases, with 7 bases spanning the gap. CDR3 DNA sequence: TGTGCCAGCAGTTACCTGGCAGTGAACACTGAAGCTTTCTTT. Translation: CASSYLAVNTEAFF.

A few counts support this clonotype. The rearrangement uses TRBV20-1 and TRBJ2-3, with 8 bases lining up with TRBD2. Per the germline V gene, CDR1 is DFQATT and CDR2 is SNEGSKA (reference sequence). The CDR3 totals 17 residues. Trimming took 4 bases from V and 1 from J; bases not matched to a gene: 13. The DNA for the CDR3 is TGCAGTGCTACTAATAACCTGCGGGGGGCCGGCACAGATACGCAGTATTTT. This translates into CSATNNLRGAGTDTQYF.

This chain connects TRBV28 to TRBJ2-3; D might be TRBD1 (5 bases). Germline loops: CDR1 MDHEN, CDR2 SYDVKM. Trimming stripped 3 bases from V and 1 base from J, with 8 bases between. The CDR3 extends over 14 amino acids. CDR3 loop: CASSFRRGTDTQYF. The CDR3, as DNA: TGTGCCAGCAGTTTCCGCAGGGGCACAGATACGCAGTATTTT.

This clonotype was counted only a few times. This sequence joins TRBV6-6 and TRBJ2-2; D is uncertain. This CDR3 has 13 residues. The V end was cut by 6 bases, the J end by 8 bases, with 13 bases between. CDR1 is MNHNY and CDR2 is SVGAGI in the germline V gene (reference sequence). The CDR3 loop reads CASRPGPSGELFF. CDR3 DNA sequence: TGTGCCAGCAGACCCGGTCCTTCTGGGGAGCTGTTTTTT.

The CDR3 coding sequence is TGTGCCAGCAGCCACCGGGGCGGGAGCTCCTACAATGAGCAGTTCTTC. Amino acid sequence: CASSHRGGSSYNEQFF. J is TRBJ2-1 and V is TRBV3-1, with TRBD2 matching over 7 bases. Germline CDR1 LGHDT, CDR2 YNNKEL (reference sequence). The CDR3 covers 16 residues. The V gene end was trimmed by 3 bases and the J gene end by 0 bases; junction bases not matched to a gene: 5.

The rearrangement uses TRBV5-1 and TRBJ2-4; D remains unclear. Germline values: CDR1 SGHRS, CDR2 YFSETQ. V lost 4 bases and J 3 bases, leaving 11 bases between the germline ends. The CDR3 totals 14 residues. CDR3 in DNA: TGCGCCAGCAGCCTACGGTGGGGCAAAAACATTCAGTACTTC. Amino acid sequence: CASSLRWGKNIQYF.

The chain couples TRBV5-1 to TRBJ2-1, with 11 bases aligning to TRBD2. The germline V gene has CDR1 SGHRS and CDR2 YFSETQ. The ends lost 4 bases at V and 8 bases at J; junction bases unmatched: 5. This CDR3 has 14 residues. For the CDR3, the DNA is TGCGCCAGCAGCCCAGGGACTAGCGGCTATGAGCAGTTCTTC. This codes for CASSPGTSGYEQFF.